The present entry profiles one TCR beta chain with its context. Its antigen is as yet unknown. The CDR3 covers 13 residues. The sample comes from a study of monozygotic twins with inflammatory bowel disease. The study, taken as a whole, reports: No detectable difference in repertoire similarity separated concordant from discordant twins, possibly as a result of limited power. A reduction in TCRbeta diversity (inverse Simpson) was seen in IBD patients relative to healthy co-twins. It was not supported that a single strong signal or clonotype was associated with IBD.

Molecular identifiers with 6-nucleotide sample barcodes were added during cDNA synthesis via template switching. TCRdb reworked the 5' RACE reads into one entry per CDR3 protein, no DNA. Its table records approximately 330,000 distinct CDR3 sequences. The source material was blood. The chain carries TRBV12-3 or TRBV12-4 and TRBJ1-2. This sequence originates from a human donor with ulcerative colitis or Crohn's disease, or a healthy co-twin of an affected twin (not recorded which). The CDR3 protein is CASSLWGDGGYTF.